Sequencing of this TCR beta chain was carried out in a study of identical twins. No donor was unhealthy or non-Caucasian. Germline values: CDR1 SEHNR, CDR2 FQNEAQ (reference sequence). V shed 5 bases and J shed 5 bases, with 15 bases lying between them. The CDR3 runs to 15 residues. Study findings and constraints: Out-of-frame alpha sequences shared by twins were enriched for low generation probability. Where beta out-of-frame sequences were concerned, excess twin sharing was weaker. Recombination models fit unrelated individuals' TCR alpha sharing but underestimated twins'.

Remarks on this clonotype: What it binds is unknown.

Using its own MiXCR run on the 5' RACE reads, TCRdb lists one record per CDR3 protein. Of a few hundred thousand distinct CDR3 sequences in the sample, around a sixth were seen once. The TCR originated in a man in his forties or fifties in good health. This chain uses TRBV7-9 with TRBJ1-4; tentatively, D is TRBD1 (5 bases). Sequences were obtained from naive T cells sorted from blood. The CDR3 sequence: CASSRNQGVNEKLFF. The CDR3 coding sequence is TGTGCCAGCAGCCGCAATCAGGGCGTCAATGAAAAACTGTTTTTT. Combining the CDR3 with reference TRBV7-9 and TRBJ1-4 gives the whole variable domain DTGVSQNPRHKITKRGQNVTFRCDPISEHNRLYWYRQTLGQGPEFLTYFQNEAQLEKSRLLSDRFSAERPKGSFSTLEIQRTEQGDSAMYLCASSRNQGVNEKLFFGSGTQLSVL.